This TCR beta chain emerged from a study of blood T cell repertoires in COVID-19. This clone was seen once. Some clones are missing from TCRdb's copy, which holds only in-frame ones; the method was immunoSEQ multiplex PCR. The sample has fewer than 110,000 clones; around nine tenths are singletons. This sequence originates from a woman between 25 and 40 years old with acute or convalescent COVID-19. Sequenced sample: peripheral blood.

Here the CDR3 reads CAISPGGNYGYTF. The CDR3 nucleotides read TGTGCCATCAGTCCCGGGGGGAACTATGGCTACACCTTC. The rearrangement joins TRBV10-3 to TRBJ1-2, with a tentative D call TRBD1 (5 bases). Between the trimmed V and J ends, which lost 5 bases and 2 bases, there was a span of 9 bases. CDR3 length: 13 residues. CDR1 is ENHRY, CDR2 SYGVKD, per germline.